The next 28 T cell receptor beta chains were all read from a single sample in a study of glioma-infiltrating T cells after dendritic cell vaccination. The protocol was immunoSEQ multiplex PCR, while the TCRdb copy is restricted to in-frame clones and leaves out a portion. The table includes 65,000 or so clones, 86% detected once. As for time point: after dendritic cell vaccination, including at tumor progression/relapse. The starting material was blood, obtained after dendritic cell vaccination. The origin of the receptors is a human donor with glioblastoma.

The genes are TRBV27 and TRBJ1-2; TRBD1 matches at 8 bases. The CDR3 sequence is 14 residues long. The germline gives CDR1 MNHEY, CDR2 SMNVEV (reference sequence). V trimming: 5 bases; J trimming: 4 bases; junction bases outside the gene matches: 6. The CDR3 DNA sequence: TGTGCCAGCAGTCCATTGGACAGGGTCTATGGCTACACCTTC. This encodes CASSPLDRVYGYTF.

The rearrangement links TRBV7-8 to TRBJ2-1; D perhaps matches TRBD2 (5 bases). Germline values: CDR1 SGHVS, CDR2 FQNEAQ. The CDR3 contains 13 residues. Trimming removed 8 bases from V and 4 bases from J, with 12 bases in between. The CDR3 DNA reads TGTGCCAGCGTGAGGGAGTTGTACAATGAGCAGTTCTTC. Translation: CASVRELYNEQFF. Using reference TRBV7-8 and TRBJ2-1 for the parts outside the CDR3, the full variable domain is GAGVSQSPRYKVAKRGQDVALRCDPISGHVSLFWYQQALGQGPEFLTYFQNEAQLDKSGLPSDRFFAERPEGSVSTLKIQRTQQEDSAVYLCASVRELYNEQFFGPGTRLTVL.

The chain combines TRBV7-7 with TRBJ2-1; 7 bases match TRBD1. V was clipped by 5 bases and J by 8 bases; unmatched bases: 9. The CDR3 extends over 14 amino acids. CDR1 is SSHAT and CDR2 is FNYEAQ in the germline V gene (reference sequence). CDR3 in DNA: TGTGCCAGCAGCCCTGACAGGGTGAGCGATGAGCAGTTCTTC. It is translated as CASSPDRVSDEQFF.

The sample holds one count of this clone. The V call is TRBV30, the J call TRBJ1-6; tentatively, D is TRBD1 (5 bases). The CDR3 spans 15 residues. Trimming cost V 2 bases and J 4 bases, with 12 bases left between them. Per the germline V gene, CDR1 is GTSNPN and CDR2 is SVGIG (reference sequence). The CDR3 nucleotides read TGTGCCTGGAGTCCCCCAGGGTCGTATAATTCACCCCTCCACTTT. It encodes CAWSPPGSYNSPLHF.

The chain uses TRBV29-1 and TRBJ2-5; 9 bases map to TRBD2. CDR3 size: 12 residues. Germline V gives CDR1 SQVTM, CDR2 ANQGSEA. This CDR3 is CSCGGVRETQYF. CDR3 DNA sequence: TGCAGTTGCGGGGGGGTCAGAGAGACCCAGTACTTC.

This chain joins TRBV18 and TRBJ2-7, with D possibly being TRBD1 (5 bases). Per germline, CDR1 KGHSH and CDR2 LQKENI. This CDR3 has 14 residues. The V and J ends lost 1 base and 0 bases respectively, with 7 bases between them. The CDR3 coding sequence is TGTGCCAGCTCACCACTTCAGGGCTCCTACGAGCAGTACTTC. It translates to CASSPLQGSYEQYF.

The V call is TRBV28, the J call TRBJ1-6, with 7 bases identical to TRBD1. Trimming at V came to 7 bases and at J to 5 bases, leaving 14 bases not matched to a gene. Germline CDR1 reads MDHEN; CDR2 reads SYDVKM. This CDR3 spans 17 amino acids. This chain's CDR3 is CASTPTGAGSHNSPLHF. CDR3 in DNA: TGTGCCAGCACCCCAACAGGGGCTGGTAGTCATAATTCACCCCTCCACTTT.

This chain links TRBV19 with TRBJ1-1; 7 positions match TRBD1. Per the germline V gene, CDR1 is LNHDA and CDR2 is SQIVND (reference sequence). Trimming cost V 9 bases and J 0 bases; bases outside gene matches: 10. This CDR3 region has 15 residues. The CDR3 coding sequence is TGTGCCAGCCTGCTGGGACAGCGAATGAACACTGAAGCTTTCTTT. Its protein is CASLLGQRMNTEAFF.

This clone turned up a few times. The chain is built from TRBV11-1 and TRBJ2-7, with 10 bases fitting TRBD2. V was pared by 5 bases and J by 9 bases, with 13 bases of the junction left unmatched. CDR1 SGHAT and CDR2 FQDESV come from the germline V gene (reference sequence). CDR3 length: 15 residues. CDR3 region: CASSPATGTSERQYF. CDR3 nucleotides: TGTGCCAGCAGCCCTGCTACGGGGACTAGCGAACGGCAGTACTTC.

The gene calls are TRBV25-1 and TRBJ2-1; a possible D gene is TRBD2 (6 bases). Trimming took 4 bases from V and 5 from J, leaving 18 bases between them. CDR3 length equals 16 residues. Germline CDR1 MGHDK, CDR2 SYGVNS. CDR3: CASSGGDPLAHNEQFF. CDR3 DNA sequence: TGTGCCAGCAGTGGGGGGGACCCTCTGGCCCACAATGAGCAGTTCTTC.

The sample holds one count of this clone. This rearrangement joins TRBV6-1 to TRBJ2-2; weak D call: TRBD1 (6 bases). The V end lost 6 bases, the J end lost 0 bases, and 11 bases lay between the germline ends. CDR1 and CDR2 (germline): MNHNS, SASEGT. The CDR3 has 15 amino acids. In nucleotides, the CDR3 is TGTGCCAGCAGGATCGGGACACCGAACACCGGGGAGCTGTTTTTT. Protein product: CASRIGTPNTGELFF.

J is TRBJ1-5 and V is TRBV19; 8 bases are a match to TRBD1. CDR1 and CDR2 (germline): LNHDA, SQIVND (reference sequence). The CDR3 loop spans 14 amino acids. Trimming took 5 bases from V and 7 from J; bases not matched to a gene: 7. CDR3 nucleotides: TGTGCCAGTAGTTCTGACAGGGGAAGGCAGCCCCAGCATTTT. Its translation: CASSSDRGRQPQHF.

The chain joins TRBV5-4 to TRBJ1-1; tentative D call: TRBD1 (6 bases). V lost 7 bases, J lost 5 bases, and 24 bases lay in between. Germline assignment: CDR1 SGHNT and CDR2 YYREEE (reference sequence). The CDR3 loop spans 16 amino acids. This CDR3 is CASATDERGTRTEAFF. CDR3 nucleotides: TGTGCCAGCGCTACTGATGAAAGGGGGACTAGAACTGAAGCTTTCTTT.

The chain has TRBV5-1 and TRBJ1-4, with D perhaps TRBD1 (5 bases). Germline assignment: CDR1 SGHRS and CDR2 YFSETQ. Trimming pared 2 bases from V and 7 bases from J, leaving 12 bases between. The CDR3 is 14 residues long. The CDR3, as DNA: TGCGCCAGCAGCTTCGGTGGGGCGAGTGAAAAACTGTTTTTT. Residues: CASSFGGASEKLFF. Full variable domain (outside the CDR3, taken from reference TRBV5-1 and TRBJ1-4): KAGVTQTPRYLIKTRGQQVTLSCSPISGHRSVSWYQQTPGQGLQFLFEYFSETQRNKGNFPGRFSGRQFSNSRSEMNVSTLELGDSALYLCASSFGGASEKLFFGSGTQLSVL.

This chain joins TRBV2 and TRBJ1-3; no firm D call. The V and J ends lost 8 bases and 0 bases respectively, with 11 bases between them. The CDR3 has 14 residues. Per germline, CDR1 SNHLY and CDR2 FYNNEI. CDR3 nucleotides: TGTGCCAGCTCCCCCCCGGGCTCTGGAAACACCATATATTTT. Translated: CASSPPGSGNTIYF.

The chain carries TRBV7-8 and TRBJ2-7; 10 bases are a match to TRBD1. J lost 6 bases, V lost 5 bases, and 10 bases had no gene match. The CDR3 covers 15 residues. CDR1 and CDR2 (germline): SGHVS, FQNEAQ. CDR3 sequence: CASSHSRDRGGEQYF. CDR3 DNA: TGTGCCAGCAGCCATAGCCGGGACAGGGGAGGCGAGCAGTACTTC.

This clone was seen just once. The J gene is TRBJ1-1, the V gene TRBV10-3; no reliable D call. Trimming left V 6 bases short and J 1 base short, with 12 bases between. Germline V gives CDR1 ENHRY, CDR2 SYGVKD. The length of the CDR3 is 14 residues. This CDR3 reads CAIRIGEGNTEAFF. CDR3 DNA sequence: TGTGCCATCAGGATCGGGGAAGGGAACACTGAAGCTTTCTTT.

The CDR3 DNA reads TGTGCCAGTAGTCCTGGGGCGGGGGAATATCTCCATGAGCAGTTCTTC. Residues: CASSPGAGEYLHEQFF. This chain connects TRBV19 to TRBJ2-1, with 7 positions matching TRBD2. The junction had 15 bases not matched to a gene; V was cut back by 5 bases and J by 8 bases. From germline, CDR1 is LNHDA and CDR2 SQIVND (reference sequence). The CDR3 contains 16 residues.

The rearrangement joins TRBV6-1 to TRBJ2-7; 8 bases agree with TRBD1. CDR3 length: 15 residues. From germline, CDR1 is MNHNS and CDR2 SASEGT. V lost 8 bases and J lost 6; bases outside the gene matches: 15. The CDR3 nucleotides are TGTGCCAGCGGGGGTTGGGCAGGGGGCCCTACCGAGCAGTACTTC. Protein: CASGGWAGGPTEQYF.

The chain uses TRBV29-1 and TRBJ1-3; D gene unclear. CDR3 length equals 14 residues. The V and J ends lost 2 bases and 9 bases respectively, with 17 bases between them. Germline V gene sequence: CDR1 SQVTM, CDR2 ANQGSEA. The CDR3 here is CSVERPGSSGTIYF. The CDR3 coding sequence is TGCAGCGTTGAACGTCCCGGCTCGTCGGGCACCATATATTTT.

The chain joins TRBV5-1 to TRBJ2-1; D unclear. The V end lost 4 bases, the J end lost 8 bases, and 10 bases lay between the germline ends. The CDR3 has 12 residues. CDR1 is SGHRS and CDR2 is YFSETQ in the germline V gene. The CDR3 sequence: CASSMVGDEQFF. In DNA form, the CDR3 reads TGCGCCAGCAGCATGGTGGGCGATGAGCAGTTCTTC.

The chain couples TRBV6-5 to TRBJ1-2; perhaps TRBD1 as D (6 bases). The CDR3 is 16 residues long. Per germline, CDR1 MNHEY and CDR2 SVGAGI. Trimming removed 0 bases from V and 4 bases from J, with 15 bases in between. This CDR3 is CASSYSLSGAGYGYTF. The CDR3 DNA sequence: TGTGCCAGCAGTTACTCGCTGTCAGGGGCCGGCTATGGCTACACCTTC.

This chain joins TRBV2 and TRBJ2-3; possibly TRBD1 for D (6 bases). CDR1 is SNHLY, CDR2 FYNNEI, per germline. This CDR3 is built from 12 residues. V lost 8 bases and J lost 1, with 7 bases in between. CDR3 in amino acids: CASGQRTDTQYF. CDR3 in DNA: TGTGCCAGCGGACAGCGCACAGATACGCAGTATTTT.

The chain combines TRBV2 with TRBJ2-1, with TRBD2 matching 14 bases. The CDR3 length is 13 residues. Germline values: CDR1 SNHLY, CDR2 FYNNEI. The junction had 2 bases not matched to a gene; V was cut back by 10 bases and J by 6 bases. Here the CDR3 DNA reads TGTGCCAACGGACTAGCGGGAGGCAATGAGCAGTTCTTC. It encodes CANGLAGGNEQFF.

The chain recombines TRBV30 with TRBJ2-5; D remains unclear. This CDR3 has 12 amino acids. Looked up from germline, CDR1 is GTSNPN and CDR2 is SVGIG (reference sequence). V was clipped by 2 bases and J by 2 bases, with 6 bases between them. The CDR3: CAWSRGQETQYF. CDR3 nucleotides: TGTGCCTGGAGTAGAGGACAAGAGACCCAGTACTTC.

This clone was detected once. The CDR3 is CASSELAGGRETQYF. As DNA, the CDR3 is TGCGCCAGCAGTGAGTTAGCGGGGGGACGAGAGACCCAGTACTTC. This rearrangement joins TRBV10-2 to TRBJ2-5; 10 bases align to TRBD2. CDR3 length: 15 amino acids. V gave up 1 base and J gave up 4 bases; unmatched junction bases: 3. Looked up from germline, CDR1 is WSHSY and CDR2 is SAAADI.

The V gene is TRBV5-1, the J gene TRBJ1-2; 8 bases line up with TRBD1. V gave up 5 bases and J gave up 4 bases; unmatched junction bases: 7. The CDR3 sequence is 14 residues long. Germline V CDR1 and CDR2: SGHRS, YFSETQ. CDR3 DNA: TGCGCCAGCAGTCCAGGGGGCGAGGTCTATGGCTACACCTTC. Translation gives CASSPGGEVYGYTF.

The count of this clone is one. The chain joins TRBV10-1 to TRBJ2-1, with D possibly being TRBD2 (6 bases). Trimming cost V 0 bases and J 9 bases, with 9 bases left between them. This CDR3 has 13 amino acids. Germline lookup yields CDR1 WNHNN and CDR2 SYGVQD (reference sequence). The CDR3 is CASSESYGSEQFF. The DNA for the CDR3 is TGCGCCAGCAGTGAGTCCTACGGGAGTGAGCAGTTCTTC.